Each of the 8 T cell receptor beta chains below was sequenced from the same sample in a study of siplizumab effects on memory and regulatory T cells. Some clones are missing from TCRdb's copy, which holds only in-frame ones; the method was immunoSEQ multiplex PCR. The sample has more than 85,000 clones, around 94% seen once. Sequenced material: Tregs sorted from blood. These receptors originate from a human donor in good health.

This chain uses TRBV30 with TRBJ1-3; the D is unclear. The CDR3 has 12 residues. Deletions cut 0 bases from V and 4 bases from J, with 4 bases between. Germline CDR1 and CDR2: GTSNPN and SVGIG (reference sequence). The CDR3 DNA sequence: TGTGCCTGGAGTGTTGGGGGAAACACCATATATTTT. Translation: CAWSVGGNTIYF.

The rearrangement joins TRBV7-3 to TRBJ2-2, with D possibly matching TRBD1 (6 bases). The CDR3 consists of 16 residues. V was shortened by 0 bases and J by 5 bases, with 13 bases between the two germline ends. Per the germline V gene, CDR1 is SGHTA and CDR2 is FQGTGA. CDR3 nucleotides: TGTGCCAGCAGCTTAACCCCGCCAGGGGCTACCGGGGAGCTGTTTTTT. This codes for CASSLTPPGATGELFF.

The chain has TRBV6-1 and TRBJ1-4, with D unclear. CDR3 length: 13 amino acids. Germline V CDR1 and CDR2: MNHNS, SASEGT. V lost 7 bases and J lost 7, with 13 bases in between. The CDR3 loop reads CASKIGKGEKLFF. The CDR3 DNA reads TGTGCCAGCAAGATAGGGAAGGGTGAAAAACTGTTTTTT.

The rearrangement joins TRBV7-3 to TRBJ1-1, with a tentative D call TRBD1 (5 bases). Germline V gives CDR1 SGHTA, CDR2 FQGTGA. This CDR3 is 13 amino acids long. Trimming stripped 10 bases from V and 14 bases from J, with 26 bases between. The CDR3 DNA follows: TGTGCCACTCCATTTTGTAGACAGTACGTTTTATTCTTT. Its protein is CATPFCRQYVLFF.

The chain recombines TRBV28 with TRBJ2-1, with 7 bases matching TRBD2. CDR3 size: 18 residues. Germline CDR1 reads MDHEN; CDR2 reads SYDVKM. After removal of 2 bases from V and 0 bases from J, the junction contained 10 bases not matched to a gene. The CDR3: CASSLGLVRPSSYNEQFF. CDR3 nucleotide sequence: TGTGCCAGCAGTTTAGGACTAGTTCGGCCCTCCTCCTACAATGAGCAGTTCTTC.

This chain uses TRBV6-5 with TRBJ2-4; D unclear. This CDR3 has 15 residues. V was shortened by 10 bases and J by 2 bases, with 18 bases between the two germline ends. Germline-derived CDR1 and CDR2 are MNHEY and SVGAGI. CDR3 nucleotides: TGTGCCACTGCGTCCAGTCTTGGCCCCAAAAACATTCAGTACTTC. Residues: CATASSLGPKNIQYF.

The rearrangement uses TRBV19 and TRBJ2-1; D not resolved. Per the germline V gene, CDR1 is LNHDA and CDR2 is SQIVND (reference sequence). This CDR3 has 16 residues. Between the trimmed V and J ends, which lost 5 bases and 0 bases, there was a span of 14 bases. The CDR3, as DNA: TGTGCCAGTAGTGTTCCGACTTTGAACTCCTACAATGAGCAGTTCTTC. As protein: CASSVPTLNSYNEQFF.

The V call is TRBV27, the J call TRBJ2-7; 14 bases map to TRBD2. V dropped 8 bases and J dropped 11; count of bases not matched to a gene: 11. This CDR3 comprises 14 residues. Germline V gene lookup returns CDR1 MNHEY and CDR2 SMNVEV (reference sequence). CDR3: CASGLAGGATREYF. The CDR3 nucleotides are TGTGCCAGCGGACTAGCGGGAGGCGCCACGAGGGAGTACTTC.